These 26 T cell receptor beta chains share one sample of origin, sequenced in a study of identical twins. One entry per CDR3 protein results from TCRdb running MiXCR on the 5' RACE reads. The data contain 350,000 to 500,000 distinct CDR3 sequences, around 18% of them seen just once; the ten biggest clones take up roughly 12%. The sequenced sample consisted of naive T cells sorted from blood. The origin of the receptors is a man aged 45-65 years in good health.

This clonotype was counted ten times or more. The chain employs TRBV5-1 and TRBJ1-4, with D uncertain. Germline CDR1 SGHRS, CDR2 YFSETQ. Trimming removed 0 bases at V and 7 bases at J, with 10 bases between. The CDR3 has 14 residues. This CDR3 is CASSLGVSGEKLFF. In DNA, the CDR3 is TGCGCCAGCAGCTTGGGAGTATCGGGTGAAAAACTGTTTTTT. Looking up the rest from reference TRBV5-1 and TRBJ1-4 gives the full variable domain: KAGVTQTPRYLIKTRGQQVTLSCSPISGHRSVSWYQQTPGQGLQFLFEYFSETQRNKGNFPGRFSGRQFSNSRSEMNVSTLELGDSALYLCASSLGVSGEKLFFGSGTQLSVL.

This clonotype appeared many times. The chain uses TRBV4-1 and TRBJ2-5; TRBD1 agrees at 7 bases. Germline assignment: CDR1 MGHRA and CDR2 YSYEKL. This CDR3 has 15 residues. V lost 3 bases to trimming and J lost 4 bases; unmatched junction nucleotides: 8. CDR3 loop: CASSQWNRGAETQYF. CDR3 DNA: TGCGCCAGCAGCCAGTGGAACAGGGGCGCAGAGACCCAGTACTTC.

This clonotype was counted only a few times. The chain carries TRBV28 and TRBJ2-1; TRBD2 agrees at 7 bases. The CDR3 covers 15 residues. CDR1 and CDR2 from the germline V gene are MDHEN and SYDVKM. V lost 7 bases and J lost 0; bases outside the gene matches: 6. CDR3 protein: CASNGREGSYNEQFF. The CDR3 DNA follows: TGTGCCAGCAATGGCAGGGAGGGCTCCTACAATGAGCAGTTCTTC.

V and J are TRBV10-3 and TRBJ2-5; 10 positions match TRBD1. Germline trimming cut 4 bases from V and 4 bases from J; bases unmatched to any gene: 6. This CDR3 region has 15 residues. The germline V gene encodes CDR1 ENHRY and CDR2 SYGVKD. The CDR3 DNA sequence: TGTGCCATCAGTGGGCGACAGGGGGCGGGAGAGACCCAGTACTTC. This encodes CAISGRQGAGETQYF.

The table lists this clonotype with a few counts. The rearrangement uses TRBV6-2 or TRBV6-3 and TRBJ2-1; TRBD2 matches at 9 bases. V was clipped by 6 bases and J by 4 bases; unmatched bases: 7. Germline assignment: CDR1 MNHEY and CDR2 SVGEGT. There are 15 residues in the CDR3. CDR3: CASRKTSGAYNEQFF. CDR3 DNA: TGTGCCAGCAGAAAGACTAGCGGAGCTTACAATGAGCAGTTCTTC.

The chain carries TRBV18 and TRBJ2-7; D possibly matches TRBD1 or TRBD2 (5 bases each). Trimming shortened V by 4 bases and J by 5 bases, and 21 bases separated the two germline ends. Looked up from germline, CDR1 is KGHSH and CDR2 is LQKENI. The length of the CDR3 is 16 residues. Written as DNA, the CDR3 is TGTGCCAGCTCACAGTCGGTAGGGACCCAAGGCCACGAGCAGTACTTC. It translates to CASSQSVGTQGHEQYF. The full variable domain, completed using reference TRBV18 and TRBJ2-7, is NAGVMQNPRHLVRRRGQEARLRCSPMKGHSHVYWYRQLPEEGLKFMVYLQKENIIDESGMPKERFSAEFPKEGPSILRIQQVVRGDSAAYFCASSQSVGTQGHEQYFGPGTRLTVT.

This clonotype was counted many times. CDR3 in DNA: TGCGCCAGCAGCTTGGCCGACGGTACCTACGAGCAGTACTTC. This gives the protein CASSLADGTYEQYF. The V call is TRBV5-1, the J call TRBJ2-7; no clear D. CDR3 length: 14 residues. From germline, CDR1 is SGHRS and CDR2 YFSETQ. The ends were cut back, 0 bases at V and 2 bases at J, with 9 bases in the middle.

This rearrangement joins TRBV5-1 to TRBJ2-7, with TRBD1 matching 10 bases. V lost 2 bases and J lost 7; bases outside the gene matches: 9. Germline CDR1 reads SGHRS; CDR2 reads YFSETQ. The CDR3 sequence is 15 residues long. CDR3 DNA: TGCGCCAGCAGCTTCGGCGGACAGGGGGAAGGAGAGCAGTACTTC. Encoded protein: CASSFGGQGEGEQYF.

This clonotype was detected a few times. The CDR3 spells CASSQVPGQGSGNYEQYF. The CDR3 DNA reads TGTGCCAGCAGCCAAGTCCCGGGACAGGGATCAGGGAACTACGAGCAGTACTTC. The J gene is TRBJ2-7, the V gene TRBV3-1; 9 nucleotides align to TRBD1. In germline, CDR1 is LGHDT, CDR2 YNNKEL (reference sequence). There are 18 residues in the CDR3. Trimming at V came to 1 base and at J to 3 bases, leaving 13 bases not matched to a gene.

This chain links TRBV20-1 with TRBJ2-7; D call uncertain. This CDR3 region has 13 residues. CDR1 is DFQATT and CDR2 is SNEGSKA in the germline V gene (reference sequence). V was clipped by 0 bases and J by 3 bases, with 9 bases between them. CDR3 in amino acids: CSARDSSRYEQYF. CDR3 nucleotides: TGCAGTGCTAGAGATAGTTCCCGCTACGAGCAGTACTTC.

This clonotype was detected only a few times. The chain employs TRBV2 and TRBJ2-5; a weak D match, TRBD1 (5 bases). The CDR3 has 13 residues. Germline V CDR1 and CDR2: SNHLY, FYNNEI. Deletions cut 4 bases from V and 2 bases from J, with 8 bases between. DNA of the CDR3: TGTGCCAGCAGTGCAGACAGACAAGAGACCCAGTACTTC. Protein: CASSADRQETQYF.

The CDR3 coding sequence is TGTGCCTGGAGTGTACTACAACAAGAGACCCAGTACTTC. Translated, it gives CAWSVLQQETQYF. This sequence joins TRBV30 and TRBJ2-5; D remains unclear. The V end lost 0 bases, the J end lost 2 bases, and 7 bases lay between the germline ends. This CDR3 region has 13 residues. In germline, CDR1 is GTSNPN, CDR2 SVGIG (reference sequence).

This clonotype has at least ten counts. This chain joins TRBV10-3 and TRBJ2-7; 12 bases match TRBD2. The germline gives CDR1 ENHRY, CDR2 SYGVKD. J was trimmed by 1 base and V by 0 bases; bases with no gene match: 7. The length of the CDR3 is 18 residues. CDR3 in DNA: TGTGCCATCAGTGAGTCAGTACCCGGACTAGCGGGGTCCTACGAGCAGTACTTC. Protein product: CAISESVPGLAGSYEQYF.

The genes are TRBV5-6 and TRBJ2-1, with TRBD2 identical over 8 bases. Germline loops: CDR1 SGHDT, CDR2 YYEEEE. Trimming at V came to 5 bases and at J to 9 bases, leaving 16 bases not matched to a gene. The CDR3 spans 16 residues. This CDR3 reads CASRRGGGPRGSEQFF. CDR3 DNA sequence: TGTGCCAGCAGACGGGGGGGAGGACCGCGTGGGAGTGAGCAGTTCTTC.

The sample holds a few counts of this clonotype. The genes are TRBV20-1 and TRBJ2-7; 8 bases line up with TRBD2. The V and J ends lost 1 base and 2 bases, in that order; junction bases with no gene match: 13. The germline V gene encodes CDR1 DFQATT and CDR2 SNEGSKA (reference sequence). The CDR3 is made up of 17 amino acids. The CDR3 protein is CSARVAGLAGLPYEQYF. The DNA for the CDR3 is TGCAGTGCTAGAGTGGCAGGCCTAGCGGGTCTACCCTACGAGCAGTACTTC.

This clonotype has only a few counts. V usage is TRBV7-8 and J usage is TRBJ1-1; no clear D gene. Trimming shortened V by 6 bases and J by 1 base, and 9 bases separated the two germline ends. Germline V gene sequence: CDR1 SGHVS, CDR2 FQNEAQ. This CDR3 contains 13 residues. The CDR3 sequence: CASSAPRNTEAFF. The CDR3 region has the DNA TGTGCCAGCAGTGCCCCCAGGAACACTGAAGCTTTCTTT. Looking up the rest from reference TRBV7-8 and TRBJ1-1 gives the full variable domain: GAGVSQSPRYKVAKRGQDVALRCDPISGHVSLFWYQQALGQGPEFLTYFQNEAQLDKSGLPSDRFFAERPEGSVSTLKIQRTQQEDSAVYLCASSAPRNTEAFFGQGTRLTVV.

This clonotype has a count of ten or more. The chain links TRBV7-9 to TRBJ2-1; possible D gene TRBD2, 5 bases. Germline CDR1 reads SEHNR; CDR2 reads FQNEAQ (reference sequence). V shed 5 bases and J shed 1 base, with 15 bases lying between them. CDR3 length equals 16 residues. The CDR3 coding sequence is TGTGCCAGCAGCCTAGGACTCCCACCGTCCTACAATGAGCAGTTCTTC. Amino acid sequence: CASSLGLPPSYNEQFF. The full variable domain, its missing parts supplied by reference TRBV7-9 and TRBJ2-1, is DTGVSQNPRHKITKRGQNVTFRCDPISEHNRLYWYRQTLGQGPEFLTYFQNEAQLEKSRLLSDRFSAERPKGSFSTLEIQRTEQGDSAMYLCASSLGLPPSYNEQFFGPGTRLTVL.

This clonotype showed up many times. The rearrangement joins TRBV20-1 to TRBJ2-3, with 11 positions matching TRBD2. The CDR3 spans 16 residues. Trimming took 2 bases from V and 3 from J; bases not matched to a gene: 7. The V gene's germline CDR1 is DFQATT and CDR2 SNEGSKA (reference sequence). CDR3 nucleotide sequence: TGCAGTGCTAGATTAGCGGGAGGGCCCTGGACAGATACGCAGTATTTT. Translation: CSARLAGGPWTDTQYF.

This chain links TRBV12-3 or TRBV12-4 with TRBJ2-3, with TRBD2 as a possible D gene (6 bases). The CDR3 consists of 14 residues. The germline V and J ends were trimmed by 7 bases and 3 bases, with 14 bases remaining between them. The CDR3 protein is CASTAGPGTDTQYF. The CDR3 DNA follows: TGTGCCAGCACCGCGGGGCCCGGAACAGATACGCAGTATTTT.

This clonotype was detected ten times or more. This chain joins TRBV27 and TRBJ1-2; D might be TRBD1 (6 bases). In germline, CDR1 is MNHEY, CDR2 SMNVEV (reference sequence). This CDR3 has 18 residues. Trimming took off 3 bases at V and 6 bases at J, with 26 bases between the two ends. The CDR3 sequence is CASSFIGRAGRGPDGYTF. CDR3 nucleotide sequence: TGTGCCAGCAGTTTTATTGGTCGGGCAGGACGGGGGCCGGATGGCTACACCTTC.

The V gene is TRBV20-1, the J gene TRBJ2-2; TRBD2 aligns across 12 bases. J was trimmed by 5 bases and V by 6 bases; bases with no gene match: 10. The germline gives CDR1 DFQATT, CDR2 SNEGSKA (reference sequence). The CDR3 is 16 amino acids. For the CDR3, the DNA is TGCAGTGCCCCCTCACTAGCGGGAGGTCGGACCGGGGAGCTGTTTTTT. As protein: CSAPSLAGGRTGELFF.

The rearrangement joins TRBV10-3 to TRBJ2-2, with D tentatively TRBD1 (6 bases). The length of the CDR3 is 12 residues. Germline V gene lookup returns CDR1 ENHRY and CDR2 SYGVKD. V shed 11 bases and J shed 3 bases, with 10 bases lying between them. The chain's CDR3 is CAVYRDTGELFF. CDR3 in DNA: TGTGCCGTCTACAGGGACACCGGGGAGCTGTTTTTT.

This chain connects TRBV29-1 to TRBJ1-1, with a weak D call TRBD1 (5 bases). Per germline, CDR1 SQVTM and CDR2 ANQGSEA. The CDR3 spans 13 residues. The V end was cut by 2 bases, the J end by 1 base, with 8 bases between. CDR3: CSVERTTNTEAFF. CDR3 DNA sequence: TGCAGCGTTGAAAGGACAACGAACACTGAAGCTTTCTTT.

About this clonotype: Being one base from a much bigger clone, this may be a read error. No conserved phenylalanine or tryptophan ends this CDR3, so it is likely a read error. The V gene is TRBV5-1, the J gene TRBJ2-7; 8 positions match TRBD1. The J segment lost 0 bases and the V segment lost 4 bases, leaving 6 bases of the junction unmatched. The CDR3 is 15 amino acids. The germline CDR1 and CDR2 sequences are SGHRS and YFSETQ. CDR3 bases: TGCGCCAGCAGCACGTCACAGGGGGACTCCTACGAGCAGTACCTC. Amino acid sequence: CASSTSQGDSYEQYL.

At least ten counts were recorded for this clonotype. The chain carries TRBV9 and TRBJ1-6; 8 nucleotides match TRBD1. CDR1 is SGDLS, CDR2 YYNGEE, per germline. With 0 bases clipped from V and 10 bases from J, the junction kept 6 bases outside the gene matches. CDR3 size: 15 residues. The CDR3: CASSVAGGAGSPLHF. The DNA of the CDR3 is TGTGCCAGCAGCGTAGCAGGGGGCGCAGGGTCACCCCTCCACTTT.

The gene calls are TRBV30 and TRBJ1-1; D ambiguous. Germline values: CDR1 GTSNPN, CDR2 SVGIG (reference sequence). V lost 1 base, J lost 1 base, and 13 bases lay in between. This CDR3 is built from 15 residues. The CDR3 nucleotides read TGTGCCTGGAGTGGCCTGTACCTCCCGAACACTGAAGCTTTCTTT. Protein product: CAWSGLYLPNTEAFF.